Each of the 24 T cell receptor beta chains below was sequenced from the same sample in a study of graft-versus-host responses after intestinal transplantation. What these receptors recognize is not known. TCRdb's copy holds only in-frame clones and misses some; the assay was immunoSEQ multiplex PCR. The table includes about 93,000 clones, approximately 80% detected once. The specimen was unstimulated CD4+ T cells sorted from spleen or lymph node cells, collected before intestinal transplant. Receptor source: a human donor who received an intestinal transplant.

The chain couples TRBV11-2 to TRBJ1-2; maybe TRBD1 (6 bases). V was trimmed by 1 base and J by 4 bases, leaving 10 bases between them. From germline, CDR1 is SGHAT and CDR2 FQNNGV. There are 14 residues in the CDR3. The CDR3 DNA follows: TGTGCCAGCAGCTTAGCAGGGGCCTTCTATGGCTACACCTTC. Protein product: CASSLAGAFYGYTF.

The chain combines TRBV5-4 with TRBJ2-1, with D unresolved. V was trimmed by 5 bases and J by 0 bases, leaving 12 bases between them. Looked up from germline, CDR1 is SGHNT and CDR2 is YYREEE (reference sequence). The CDR3 totals 15 residues. CDR3 loop: CASRLLRSSYNEQFF. The CDR3 bases are TGTGCCAGCAGGCTGCTGAGGAGCTCCTACAATGAGCAGTTCTTC.

The V gene is TRBV7-2, the J gene TRBJ2-1; 8 positions agree with TRBD1. This CDR3 spans 15 amino acids. V shed 4 bases and J 3 bases; nucleotides not matched to a gene: 5. Germline V gene sequence: CDR1 SGHTA, CDR2 FQGNSA. The CDR3 region is CASSSIGTGYNEQFF. CDR3 sequence (DNA): TGTGCCAGCAGCTCAATCGGGACAGGCTACAATGAGCAGTTCTTC.

V and J are TRBV15 and TRBJ2-7; the match to TRBD1 covers 7 bases. J was trimmed by 7 bases and V by 1 base; bases with no gene match: 10. Germline V lookup: CDR1 LNHNV, CDR2 YYDKDF (reference sequence). There are 15 residues in the CDR3. In nucleotides, the CDR3 is TGTGCCACCAGCAGAGGGCCGGGACAGAGAGAAGAGCAGTACTTC. Translating gives CATSRGPGQREEQYF.

This clone was found once. The V call is TRBV18, the J call TRBJ1-5; 8 bases map to TRBD1. The germline V gene has CDR1 KGHSH and CDR2 LQKENI. The CDR3 has 15 amino acids. Trimming removed 4 bases from V and 2 bases from J; junction bases left unmatched: 4. CDR3 amino acids: CASSQGQGGNQPQHF. In DNA form, the CDR3 reads TGTGCCAGCTCACAAGGACAGGGCGGCAATCAGCCCCAGCATTTT.

The chain recombines TRBV2 with TRBJ1-5, with D possibly matching TRBD1 (6 bases). Per germline, CDR1 SNHLY and CDR2 FYNNEI. Deletions cut 6 bases from V and 0 bases from J, with 15 bases between. The CDR3 length is 16 residues. CDR3 region: CASRGMEQGSNQPQHF. Here the CDR3 DNA reads TGTGCCAGCAGGGGGATGGAACAGGGTAGCAATCAGCCCCAGCATTTT.

The chain combines TRBV7-6 with TRBJ2-3, with 12 nucleotides matching TRBD2. The CDR3 runs 15 residues. Trimming at V came to 5 bases and at J to 7 bases, leaving 7 bases not matched to a gene. In germline, CDR1 is SGHVS, CDR2 FNYEAQ. The CDR3 DNA reads as TGTGCCAGCAGCAGGGGACTAGCGGGTTCCAATACGCAGTATTTT. Its protein product is CASSRGLAGSNTQYF. The full variable domain, rest sourced from reference TRBV7-6 and TRBJ2-3, is GAGVSQSPRYKVTKRGQDVALRCDPISGHVSLYWYRQALGQGPEFLTYFNYEAQQDKSGLPNDRFSAERPEGSISTLTIQRTEQRDSAMYRCASSRGLAGSNTQYFGPGTRLTVL.

The chain links TRBV2 to TRBJ1-3, with no clear D. The V gene's germline CDR1 is SNHLY and CDR2 FYNNEI. The CDR3 runs 12 residues. The V gene lost 5 bases and the J gene lost 3 bases, with 5 bases spanning the gap. CDR3 amino acids: CASSRGGNTIYF. For the CDR3, the DNA is TGTGCCAGCAGTCGCGGTGGAAACACCATATATTTT. Based on the CDR3 plus reference TRBV2 and TRBJ1-3, the full variable domain is EPEVTQTPSHQVTQMGQEVILRCVPISNHLYFYWYRQILGQKVEFLVSFYNNEISEKSEIFDDQFSVERPDGSNFTLKIRSTKLEDSAMYFCASSRGGNTIYFGEGSWLTVV.

The chain recombines TRBV1 with TRBJ2-3; the table's D call, TRBD2, has no DNA check behind it. TRBV1 is termed a pseudogene. The CDR3 sequence is 15 residues long. As DNA, the CDR3 is TGCACCAGCAGCCGCACTAGCAGCAACACAGATACGCAGTATTTT. This translates into CTSSRTSSNTDTQYF.

This clone occurred once. The chain uses TRBV2 and TRBJ2-3, with D perhaps matching TRBD1 (5 bases). This CDR3 has 14 amino acids. CDR1 and CDR2 from the germline V gene are SNHLY and FYNNEI. The V and J ends lost 4 bases and 0 bases respectively, with 8 bases between them. DNA of the CDR3: TGTGCCAGCAGTGGAAGACAGAGCACAGATACGCAGTATTTT. Translation: CASSGRQSTDTQYF.

The chain combines TRBV5-1 with TRBJ2-5, with D hard to call. V was trimmed by 0 bases and J by 5 bases, leaving 8 bases between them. There are 13 residues in the CDR3. Germline CDR1 and CDR2: SGHRS and YFSETQ. The CDR3 protein is CASSLASGETQYF. In DNA, the CDR3 is TGCGCCAGCAGCTTGGCATCCGGGGAGACCCAGTACTTC.

The genes are TRBV28 and TRBJ1-1, with TRBD1 matching over 8 bases. There are 17 residues in the CDR3. Trimming cost V 2 bases and J 0 bases; bases outside gene matches: 8. CDR1 is MDHEN and CDR2 is SYDVKM in the germline V gene. The CDR3 nucleotides are TGTGCCAGCAGTTTAGCAGGGGGCATAAGCATGAACACTGAAGCTTTCTTT. It codes for CASSLAGGISMNTEAFF.

The rearrangement links TRBV5-1 to TRBJ2-7; D unclear. Germline V gene lookup returns CDR1 SGHRS and CDR2 YFSETQ. CDR3 length: 14 amino acids. Between the trimmed V and J ends, which lost 0 bases and 1 base, there was a span of 8 bases. The CDR3 DNA sequence: TGCGCCAGCAGCTTGGGAGGTCGGTCCTACGAGCAGTACTTC. Its protein is CASSLGGRSYEQYF.

This clone was seen a handful of times. The rearrangement joins TRBV4-1 to TRBJ1-1; tentatively, D is TRBD1 (6 bases). The CDR3 is 19 residues long. Germline-derived CDR1 and CDR2 are MGHRA and YSYEKL. Trimming took off 4 bases at V and 0 bases at J, with 24 bases between the two ends. CDR3 sequence reads: CASSLSTYGTLRMNTEAFF. The CDR3 region has the DNA TGCGCCAGCAGCCTTTCGACCTATGGGACACTACGCATGAACACTGAAGCTTTCTTT.

This clone is labeled as large (0.1 to 1%). The V call is TRBV4-2, the J call TRBJ2-1, with a weak D call TRBD1 (6 bases). CDR1 LGHNA and CDR2 YNFKEQ come from the germline V gene. V was cut by 1 base and J by 6 bases, with 28 bases left in between. The CDR3 is 20 residues long. The CDR3 bases are TGTGCCAGCAGCCAAGCTTTCACCACAAGCTGGACAGCGTCGCGCAATGAGCAGTTCTTC. Translated, it gives CASSQAFTTSWTASRNEQFF.

This clone was counted once. The V gene is TRBV11-2, the J gene TRBJ2-6; 10 bases map to TRBD1. Trimming took 3 bases from V and 3 from J; bases not matched to a gene: 2. The V gene's germline CDR1 is SGHAT and CDR2 FQNNGV. The CDR3 runs 16 residues. The CDR3 DNA sequence: TGTGCCAGCAGCTTGACAGGGGGCTATGGGGCCAACGTCCTGACTTTC. Encoded protein: CASSLTGGYGANVLTF.

This chain connects TRBV2 to TRBJ2-5; possibly TRBD2 for D (7 bases). Germline CDR1 SNHLY, CDR2 FYNNEI. The ends were cut back, 0 bases at V and 5 bases at J, with 13 bases in the middle. The CDR3 is 15 residues long. CDR3 DNA: TGTGCCAGCAGTGAAGCGGGGGGGCTGGGGGAGACCCAGTACTTC. Amino acids: CASSEAGGLGETQYF. The full variable domain, rest sourced from reference TRBV2 and TRBJ2-5, is EPEVTQTPSHQVTQMGQEVILRCVPISNHLYFYWYRQILGQKVEFLVSFYNNEISEKSEIFDDQFSVERPDGSNFTLKIRSTKLEDSAMYFCASSEAGGLGETQYFGPGTRLLVL.

The rearrangement uses TRBV18 and TRBJ2-1; TRBD2 matches at 10 bases. The V segment lost 1 base and the J segment 4 bases; nucleotides outside the gene matches: 1. The germline V gene encodes CDR1 KGHSH and CDR2 LQKENI. The length of the CDR3 is 15 residues. The CDR3 DNA follows: TGTGCCAGCTCACCACTAGCGGGGGGATACAATGAGCAGTTCTTC. Translation gives CASSPLAGGYNEQFF. The entire variable domain, with the rest obtained from reference TRBV18 and TRBJ2-1, is as follows: NAGVMQNPRHLVRRRGQEARLRCSPMKGHSHVYWYRQLPEEGLKFMVYLQKENIIDESGMPKERFSAEFPKEGPSILRIQQVVRGDSAAYFCASSPLAGGYNEQFFGPGTRLTVL.

V is TRBV5-8 and J is TRBJ2-3, with 9 nucleotides matching TRBD2. The CDR3 extends over 15 amino acids. Trimming cost V 4 bases and J 3 bases; bases outside gene matches: 6. The germline gives CDR1 SGHTS, CDR2 YDEGEE. Here the CDR3 DNA reads TGTGCCAGCAGCATACTAGCGGGTCTTACAGATACGCAGTATTTT. Protein: CASSILAGLTDTQYF.

This clone appeared a few times. The rearrangement uses TRBV5-1 and TRBJ2-1, with 11 bases matching TRBD2. Germline assignment: CDR1 SGHRS and CDR2 YFSETQ. After removal of 4 bases from V and 0 bases from J, the junction contained 3 bases not matched to a gene. The CDR3 consists of 16 residues. The CDR3 region has the DNA TGCGCCAGCAGCACGGGACTAGCGGACTCCTACAATGAGCAGTTCTTC. Its translation is CASSTGLADSYNEQFF.

The V gene is TRBV28, the J gene TRBJ2-5; possible D gene TRBD1, 6 bases. The CDR3 runs 17 residues. Per the germline V gene, CDR1 is MDHEN and CDR2 is SYDVKM. V was pared by 2 bases and J by 2 bases, with 18 bases between. Written as DNA, the CDR3 is TGTGCCAGCAGTTTAGCCAACCCCCGACAGGCACAAGAGACCCAGTACTTC. Translating it yields CASSLANPRQAQETQYF. Based on the CDR3 plus reference TRBV28 and TRBJ2-5, the full variable domain is DVKVTQSSRYLVKRTGEKVFLECVQDMDHENMFWYRQDPGLGLRLIYFSYDVKMKEKGDIPEGYSVSREKKERFSLILESASTNQTSMYLCASSLANPRQAQETQYFGPGTRLLVL.

This clone showed up just a few times. The chain links TRBV6-5 to TRBJ1-1, with 7 nucleotides matching TRBD1. This CDR3 spans 15 amino acids. V lost 4 bases to trimming and J lost 1 base; unmatched junction nucleotides: 6. Germline CDR1 and CDR2: MNHEY and SVGAGI. The CDR3 DNA follows: TGTGCCAGCAGTTCCTACGGGACAGAGAACACTGAAGCTTTCTTT. Residues: CASSSYGTENTEAFF.

V and J are TRBV5-1 and TRBJ2-5; 15 bases are shared with TRBD2. CDR3 size: 16 residues. Germline values: CDR1 SGHRS, CDR2 YFSETQ. Germline trimming cut 3 bases from V and 4 bases from J; bases unmatched to any gene: 4. CDR3 region: CASSSGLAGGLETQYF. The CDR3 DNA reads as TGCGCCAGCAGCTCAGGACTAGCGGGGGGGTTAGAGACCCAGTACTTC.

CDR3 residues: CASSWDIFNYGYTF. DNA of the CDR3: TGTGCCAGCAGTTGGGACATTTTTAACTATGGCTACACCTTC. This chain uses TRBV6-5 with TRBJ1-2; a possible D gene is TRBD1 (6 bases). The length of the CDR3 is 14 residues. From germline, CDR1 is MNHEY and CDR2 SVGAGI. V gave up 4 bases and J gave up 1 base, with 10 bases separating them.